This T cell receptor beta chain was identified in a study of shared T cell receptors in the human thymus. Measured with immunoSEQ multiplex PCR; TCRdb has only the in-frame clones, and not every one. Of hundreds of thousands of clones listed, 70% to 90% are singletons. Germline CDR1 SNHLY, CDR2 FYNNEI. This CDR3 is 24 amino acids long. The V end lost 3 bases, the J end lost 0 bases, and 36 bases lay between the germline ends. These data were also reused for a study on human thymus T cells. This second study notes: Infants, healthy and Finnish, who were having corrective surgery for congenital heart defects served as donors. Corrective cardiac surgery supplied the resected thymus tissue. Overlap was high between thymic repertoires from unrelated individuals, as reported in related research.

The chain employs TRBV2 and TRBJ1-5; D may be TRBD1 (6 bases). The sequencing sample was made of thymocytes. This receptor was taken from a girl under three years old with a congenital heart defect. CDR3 residues: CASSEQHGTGTGRILIYSNQPQHF. CDR3 DNA sequence: TGTGCCAGCAGTGAGCAACACGGAACAGGCACAGGGCGTATCTTGATTTATAGCAATCAGCCCCAGCATTTT.